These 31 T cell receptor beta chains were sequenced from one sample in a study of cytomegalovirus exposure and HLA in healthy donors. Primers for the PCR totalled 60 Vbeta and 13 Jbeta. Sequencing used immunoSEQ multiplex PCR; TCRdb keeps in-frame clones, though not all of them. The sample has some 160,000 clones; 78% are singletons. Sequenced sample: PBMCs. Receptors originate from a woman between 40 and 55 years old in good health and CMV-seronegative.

The CDR3 here is CASSESGGAYNEQFF. In DNA form, the CDR3 reads TGTGCCAGCAGCGAAAGCGGGGGGGCTTACAATGAGCAGTTCTTC. The rearrangement uses TRBV5-4 and TRBJ2-1; 10 positions agree with TRBD2. The V gene's germline CDR1 is SGHNT and CDR2 YYREEE (reference sequence). The CDR3 extends over 15 amino acids. V trimming: 4 bases; J trimming: 4 bases; junction bases outside the gene matches: 5. Full variable domain (rest looked up from reference TRBV5-4 and TRBJ2-1): ETGVTQSPTHLIKTRGQQVTLRCSSQSGHNTVSWYQQALGQGPQFIFQYYREEENGRGNFPPRFSGLQFPNYSSELNVNALELDDSALYLCASSESGGAYNEQFFGPGTRLTVL.

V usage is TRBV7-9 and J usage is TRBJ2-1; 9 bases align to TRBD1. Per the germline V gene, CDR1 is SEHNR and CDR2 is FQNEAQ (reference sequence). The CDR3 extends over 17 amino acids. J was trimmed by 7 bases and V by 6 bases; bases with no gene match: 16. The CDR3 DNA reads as TGTGCCAGCAGTCGACCGGGACAGGGATCAATTTGGAATGAGCAGTTCTTC. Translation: CASSRPGQGSIWNEQFF.

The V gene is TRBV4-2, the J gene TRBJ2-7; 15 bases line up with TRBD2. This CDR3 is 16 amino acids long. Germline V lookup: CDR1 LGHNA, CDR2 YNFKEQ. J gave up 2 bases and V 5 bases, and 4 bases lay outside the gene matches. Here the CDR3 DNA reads TGTGCCAGCAGCGAGGGACTAGCGGGGGGCACCTACGAGCAGTACTTC. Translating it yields CASSEGLAGGTYEQYF.

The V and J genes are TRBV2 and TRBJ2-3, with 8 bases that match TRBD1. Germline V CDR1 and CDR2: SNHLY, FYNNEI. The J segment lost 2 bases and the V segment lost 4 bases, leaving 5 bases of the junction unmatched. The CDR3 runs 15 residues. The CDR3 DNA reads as TGTGCCAGCAGTGTGACAGGGGAAAACACAGATACGCAGTATTTT. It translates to CASSVTGENTDTQYF.

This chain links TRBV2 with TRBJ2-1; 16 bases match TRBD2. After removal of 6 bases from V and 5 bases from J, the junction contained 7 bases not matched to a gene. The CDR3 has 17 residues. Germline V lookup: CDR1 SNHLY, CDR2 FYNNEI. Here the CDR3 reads CASSRGGLAGGNNEQFF. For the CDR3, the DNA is TGTGCCAGCAGCCGAGGGGGACTAGCGGGGGGGAACAATGAGCAGTTCTTC.

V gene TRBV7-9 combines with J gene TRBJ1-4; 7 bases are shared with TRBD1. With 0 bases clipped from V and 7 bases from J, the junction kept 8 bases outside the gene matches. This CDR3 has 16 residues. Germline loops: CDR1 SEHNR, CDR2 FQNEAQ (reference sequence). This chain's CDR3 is CASSLAVAGGGEKLFF. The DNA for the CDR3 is TGTGCCAGCAGCTTAGCAGTGGCAGGGGGAGGTGAAAAACTGTTTTTT. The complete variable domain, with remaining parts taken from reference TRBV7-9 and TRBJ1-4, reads DTGVSQNPRHKITKRGQNVTFRCDPISEHNRLYWYRQTLGQGPEFLTYFQNEAQLEKSRLLSDRFSAERPKGSFSTLEIQRTEQGDSAMYLCASSLAVAGGGEKLFFGSGTQLSVL.

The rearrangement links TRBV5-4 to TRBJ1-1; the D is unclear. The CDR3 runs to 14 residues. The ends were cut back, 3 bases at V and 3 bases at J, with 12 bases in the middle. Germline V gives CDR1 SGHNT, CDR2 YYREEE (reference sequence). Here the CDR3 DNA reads TGTGCCAGCAGCTCTCGCGGGAGGCACACTGAAGCTTTCTTT. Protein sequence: CASSSRGRHTEAFF.

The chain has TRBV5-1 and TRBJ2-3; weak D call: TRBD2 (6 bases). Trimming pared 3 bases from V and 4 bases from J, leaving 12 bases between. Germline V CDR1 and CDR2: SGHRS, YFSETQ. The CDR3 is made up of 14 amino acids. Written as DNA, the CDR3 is TGCGCCAGCAGCTCGACAGCGGGTTCAGATACGCAGTATTTT. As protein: CASSSTAGSDTQYF.

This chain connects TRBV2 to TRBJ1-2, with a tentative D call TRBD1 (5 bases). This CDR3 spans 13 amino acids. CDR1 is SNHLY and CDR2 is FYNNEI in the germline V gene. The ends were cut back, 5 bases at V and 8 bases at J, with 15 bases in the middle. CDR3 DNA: TGTGCCAGCAGTTATCGGGGGGTGGGAGGCTACACCTTC. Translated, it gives CASSYRGVGGYTF.

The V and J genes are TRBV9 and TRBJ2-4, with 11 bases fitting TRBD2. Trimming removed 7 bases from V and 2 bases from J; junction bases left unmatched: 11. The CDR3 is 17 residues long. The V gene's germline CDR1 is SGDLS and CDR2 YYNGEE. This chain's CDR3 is CASGSSSSGGTKNIQYF. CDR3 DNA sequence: TGTGCCAGCGGTTCCTCGTCTAGCGGGGGGACCAAAAACATTCAGTACTTC.

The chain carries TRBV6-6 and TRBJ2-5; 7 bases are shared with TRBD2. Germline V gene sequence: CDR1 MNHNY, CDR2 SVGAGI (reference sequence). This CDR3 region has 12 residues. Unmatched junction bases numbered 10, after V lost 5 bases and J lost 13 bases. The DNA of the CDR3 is TGTGCCAGCAGTGCCCGTGGGGGGGAAGGGTACTTC. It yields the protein CASSARGGEGYF.

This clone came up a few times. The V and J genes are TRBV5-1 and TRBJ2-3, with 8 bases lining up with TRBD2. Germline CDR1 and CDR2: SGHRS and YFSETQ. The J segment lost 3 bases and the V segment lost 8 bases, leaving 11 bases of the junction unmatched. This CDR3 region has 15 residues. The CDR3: CASTSSGAETDTQYF. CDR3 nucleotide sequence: TGCGCCAGTACCAGTAGCGGGGCTGAGACAGATACGCAGTATTTT.

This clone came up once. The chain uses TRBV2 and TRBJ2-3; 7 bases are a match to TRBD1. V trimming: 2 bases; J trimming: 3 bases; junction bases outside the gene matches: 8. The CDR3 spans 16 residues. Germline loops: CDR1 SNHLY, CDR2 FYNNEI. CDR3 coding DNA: TGTGCCAGCAGTGAACACTCAGGGGGAGTGACAGATACGCAGTATTTT. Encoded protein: CASSEHSGGVTDTQYF.

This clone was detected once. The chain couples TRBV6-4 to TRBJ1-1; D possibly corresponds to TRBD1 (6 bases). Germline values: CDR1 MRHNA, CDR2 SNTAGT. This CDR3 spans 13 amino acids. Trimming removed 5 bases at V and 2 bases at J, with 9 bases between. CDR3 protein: CASSLGGNTEAFF. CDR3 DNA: TGTGCCAGCAGTTTAGGGGGAAACACTGAAGCTTTCTTT.

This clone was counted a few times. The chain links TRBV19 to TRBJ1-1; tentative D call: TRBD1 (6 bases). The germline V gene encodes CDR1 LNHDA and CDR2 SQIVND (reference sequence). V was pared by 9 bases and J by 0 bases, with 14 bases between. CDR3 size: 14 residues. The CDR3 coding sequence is TGTGCCAGCACCCTAGACAGGATGAACACTGAAGCTTTCTTT. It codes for CASTLDRMNTEAFF.

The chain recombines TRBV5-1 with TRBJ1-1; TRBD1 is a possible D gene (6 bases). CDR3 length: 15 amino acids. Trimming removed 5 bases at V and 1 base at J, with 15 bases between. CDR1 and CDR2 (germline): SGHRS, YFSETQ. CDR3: CASSPDRGGNTEAFF. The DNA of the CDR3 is TGCGCCAGCAGTCCGGATAGGGGGGGGAACACTGAAGCTTTCTTT.

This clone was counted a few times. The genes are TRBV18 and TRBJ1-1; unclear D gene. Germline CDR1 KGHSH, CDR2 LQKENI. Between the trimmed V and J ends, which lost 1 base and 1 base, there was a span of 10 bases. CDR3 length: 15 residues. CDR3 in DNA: TGTGCCAGCTCACCACTGAGCGTGGGGAACACTGAAGCTTTCTTT. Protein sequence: CASSPLSVGNTEAFF. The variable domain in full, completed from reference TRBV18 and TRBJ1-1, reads NAGVMQNPRHLVRRRGQEARLRCSPMKGHSHVYWYRQLPEEGLKFMVYLQKENIIDESGMPKERFSAEFPKEGPSILRIQQVVRGDSAAYFCASSPLSVGNTEAFFGQGTRLTVV.

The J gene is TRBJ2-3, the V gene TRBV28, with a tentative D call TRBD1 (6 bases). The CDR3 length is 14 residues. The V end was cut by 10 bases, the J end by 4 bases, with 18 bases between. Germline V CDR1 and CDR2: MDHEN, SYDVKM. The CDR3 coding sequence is TGTGCCATCAACCTAACAGGGCGCCCAGATACGCAGTATTTT. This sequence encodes CAINLTGRPDTQYF.

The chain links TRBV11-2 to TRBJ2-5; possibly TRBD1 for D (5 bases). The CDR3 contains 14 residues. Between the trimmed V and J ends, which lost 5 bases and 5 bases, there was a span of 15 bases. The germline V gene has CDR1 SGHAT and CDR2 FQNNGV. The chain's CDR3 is CASSPEVGRETQYF. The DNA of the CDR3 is TGTGCCAGCAGCCCCGAGGTGGGGCGCGAGACCCAGTACTTC.

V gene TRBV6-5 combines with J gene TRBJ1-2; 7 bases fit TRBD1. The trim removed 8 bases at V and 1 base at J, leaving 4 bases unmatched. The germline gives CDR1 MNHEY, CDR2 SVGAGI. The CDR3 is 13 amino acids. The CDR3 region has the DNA TGTGCCAGCGCGTCAGGGGGTAACTATGGCTACACCTTC. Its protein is CASASGGNYGYTF.

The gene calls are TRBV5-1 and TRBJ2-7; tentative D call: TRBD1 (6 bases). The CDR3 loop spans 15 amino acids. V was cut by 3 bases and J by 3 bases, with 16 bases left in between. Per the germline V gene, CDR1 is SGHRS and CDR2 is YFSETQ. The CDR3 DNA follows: TGCGCCAGCAGCTCGACGGGGCAGGGGATCTACGAGCAGTACTTC. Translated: CASSSTGQGIYEQYF.

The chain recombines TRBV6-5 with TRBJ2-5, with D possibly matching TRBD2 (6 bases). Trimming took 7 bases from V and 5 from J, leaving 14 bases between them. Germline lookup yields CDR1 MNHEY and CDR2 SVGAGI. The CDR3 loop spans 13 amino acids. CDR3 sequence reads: CASTPPEGETQYF. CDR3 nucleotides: TGTGCCAGCACCCCCCCGGAGGGGGAGACCCAGTACTTC.

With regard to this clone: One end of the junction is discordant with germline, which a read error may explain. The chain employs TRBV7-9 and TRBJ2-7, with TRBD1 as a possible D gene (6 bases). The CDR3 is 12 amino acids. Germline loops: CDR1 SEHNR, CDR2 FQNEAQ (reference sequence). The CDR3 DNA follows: TGTTCCAGCAGCTTACAGGGTTACGAGCAGTACTTC. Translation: CSSSLQGYEQYF.

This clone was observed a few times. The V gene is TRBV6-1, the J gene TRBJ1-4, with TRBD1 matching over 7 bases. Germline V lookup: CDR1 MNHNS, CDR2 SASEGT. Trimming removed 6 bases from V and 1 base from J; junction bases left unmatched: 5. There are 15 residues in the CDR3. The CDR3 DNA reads TGTGCCAGCAGGGGGGACAGCGTAACTAATGAAAAACTGTTTTTT. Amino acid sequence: CASRGDSVTNEKLFF.

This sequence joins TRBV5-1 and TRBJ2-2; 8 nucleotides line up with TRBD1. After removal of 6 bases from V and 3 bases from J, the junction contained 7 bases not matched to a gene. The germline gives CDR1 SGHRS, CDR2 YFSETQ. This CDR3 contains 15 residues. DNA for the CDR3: TGCGCCAGCAACTCAAACAGGGGGTACACCGGGGAGCTGTTTTTT. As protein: CASNSNRGYTGELFF.

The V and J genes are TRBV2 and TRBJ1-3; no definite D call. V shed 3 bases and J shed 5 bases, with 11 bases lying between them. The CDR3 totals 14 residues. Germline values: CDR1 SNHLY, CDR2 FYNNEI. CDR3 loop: CASSDHTLRNTIYF. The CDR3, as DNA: TGTGCCAGCAGTGATCACACCTTAAGAAACACCATATATTTT.

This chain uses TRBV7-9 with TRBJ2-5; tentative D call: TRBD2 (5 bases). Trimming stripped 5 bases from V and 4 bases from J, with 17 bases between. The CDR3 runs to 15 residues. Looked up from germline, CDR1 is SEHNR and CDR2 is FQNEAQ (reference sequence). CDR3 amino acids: CASSPTGKDSETQYF. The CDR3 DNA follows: TGTGCCAGCAGCCCCACCGGGAAGGACTCAGAGACCCAGTACTTC.

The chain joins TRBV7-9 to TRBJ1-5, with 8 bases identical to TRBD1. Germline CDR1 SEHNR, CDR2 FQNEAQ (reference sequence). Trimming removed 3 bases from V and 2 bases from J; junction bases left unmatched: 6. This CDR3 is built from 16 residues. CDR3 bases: TGTGCCAGCAGCTTCCAGGGGGCATTCGGCAATCAGCCCCAGCATTTT. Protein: CASSFQGAFGNQPQHF.

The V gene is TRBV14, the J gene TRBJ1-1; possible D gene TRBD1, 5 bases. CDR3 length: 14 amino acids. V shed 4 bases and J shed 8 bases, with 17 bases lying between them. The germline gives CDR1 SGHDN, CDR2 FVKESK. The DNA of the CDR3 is TGTGCCAGCAGCCCGACCGGGGGACCCCTAGAAGCTTTCTTT. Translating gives CASSPTGGPLEAFF.

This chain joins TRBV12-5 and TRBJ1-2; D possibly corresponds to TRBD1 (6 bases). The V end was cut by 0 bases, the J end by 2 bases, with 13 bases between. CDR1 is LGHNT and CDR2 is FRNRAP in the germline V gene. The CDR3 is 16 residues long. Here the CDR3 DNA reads TGTGCTAGTGGTTTGGTATCGGGGGGGGCGAACTATGGCTACACCTTC. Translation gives CASGLVSGGANYGYTF.

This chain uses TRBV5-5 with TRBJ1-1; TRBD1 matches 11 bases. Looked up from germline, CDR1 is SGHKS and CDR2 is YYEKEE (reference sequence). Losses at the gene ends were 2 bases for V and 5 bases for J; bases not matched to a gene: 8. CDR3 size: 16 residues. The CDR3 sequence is CASSFKRGQGGTEAFF. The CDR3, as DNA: TGTGCCAGCAGCTTTAAAAGGGGACAGGGGGGAACTGAAGCTTTCTTT.